The rows below give T cell receptor beta chains drawn from one sample of a study of cytomegalovirus exposure and HLA in healthy donors. TCRdb keeps only in-frame clones here, not all; method: immunoSEQ multiplex PCR. The sample consists of approximately 150,000 clones, 65% to 90% of them appearing once. Sequenced sample: PBMCs. These receptors all stem from a man over 45 in good health and CMV-seropositive. Each CDR3 is given with its conserved first and last residue. D genes are given only for firm matches. Where a row states a size, it is once, few, many or the class of an expanded clone; other rows omit it.

j_call clone_size v_call d_call cdr3_nt cdr3_aa
TRBJ1-4 . TRBV7-8 . TGTGCCAGCAGCTCCACGGGGGGGAGGGATGAAAAACTGTTTTTT CASSSTGGRDEKLFF
TRBJ1-2 . TRBV6-6 . TGTGCCAGCAGTCCTTCTGGTCCGGGGGGCTACACCTTC CASSPSGPGGYTF
TRBJ2-3 . TRBV29-1 TRBD2 TGCAGCGTTGAGAGCCAGCGGGAGGCCGATACGCAGTATTTT CSVESQREADTQYF
TRBJ2-3 . TRBV7-6 . TGTGCCAGCAGCTTAGCGTCTACTAGAATAGATACGCAGTATTTT CASSLASTRIDTQYF
TRBJ2-2 . TRBV18 TRBD1 TGTGCCAGCTCAACGTCCGGGACAGCCACCGGGGAGCTGTTTTTT CASSTSGTATGELFF
TRBJ2-7 . TRBV10-3 TRBD2 TGTGCCATCAAACCGCACAGCGGGAGATACGAGCAGTACTTC CAIKPHSGRYEQYF
TRBJ1-6 . TRBV5-1 TRBD1 TGCGCCAGCAGGGTGACAGGGGAATCCTATAATTCACCCCTCCACTTT CASRVTGESYNSPLHF
TRBJ1-6 . TRBV28 TRBD1 TGTGCCAGCAGTTCCGGGACAGGAGGCTATAATTCACCCCTCCACTTT CASSSGTGGYNSPLHF
TRBJ2-7 . TRBV19 TRBD2 TGTGCCAGTAGTCCCGATAGCGGGAGGGACTACTACGAGCAGTACTTC CASSPDSGRDYYEQYF
TRBJ2-5 once TRBV6-5 . TGTGCCAGCAACGACGTGGGGCGCGGGGAAGAGACCCAGTACTTC CASNDVGRGEETQYF
TRBJ2-1 . TRBV5-4 TRBD1 TGTGCCAGCAGCTTGGCCGCCGGGACAGGCAATGAGCAGTTCTTC CASSLAAGTGNEQFF